These 7 T cell receptor beta chains originate from one sample sequenced in a study of cytomegalovirus exposure and HLA in healthy donors. The protocol was immunoSEQ multiplex PCR, while the TCRdb copy is restricted to in-frame clones and leaves out a portion. The sample records about 70,000 clones, approximately 92% being singletons. Sequencing was done on a sample of PBMCs. The source is a man aged 18 to 30 in good health and CMV-seropositive.

The chain recombines TRBV7-3 with TRBJ2-2; D remains ambiguous. Germline CDR1 reads SGHTA; CDR2 reads FQGTGA. V lost 2 bases and J 2 bases, leaving 6 bases between the germline ends. The CDR3 totals 14 residues. DNA of the CDR3: TGTGCCAGCAGCTTAGGAGCAAACACCGGGGAGCTGTTTTTT. Translated: CASSLGANTGELFF.

The V call is TRBV5-1, the J call TRBJ2-1, with 7 bases aligning to TRBD2. V shed 4 bases, J shed 5 bases, and the junction held 12 bases outside the gene matches. The CDR3 consists of 16 residues. CDR1 is SGHRS, CDR2 YFSETQ, per germline. This chain's CDR3 is CASSPRLGLVDNEQFF. The CDR3 region has the DNA TGCGCCAGCAGCCCAAGGCTTGGACTAGTGGACAATGAGCAGTTCTTC.

The V and J genes are TRBV7-6 and TRBJ2-1, with 16 nucleotides matching TRBD2. Germline CDR1 SGHVS, CDR2 FNYEAQ. The CDR3 has 19 residues. V dropped 2 bases and J dropped 5; count of bases not matched to a gene: 9. CDR3: CASSLLRGLAGGLHNEQFF. The CDR3 region has the DNA TGTGCCAGCAGCTTATTACGGGGACTAGCGGGAGGGCTCCACAATGAGCAGTTCTTC. The full variable domain, completed using reference TRBV7-6 and TRBJ2-1, is GAGVSQSPRYKVTKRGQDVALRCDPISGHVSLYWYRQALGQGPEFLTYFNYEAQQDKSGLPNDRFSAERPEGSISTLTIQRTEQRDSAMYRCASSLLRGLAGGLHNEQFFGPGTRLTVL.

The CDR3 is CASSLEVLAGDPYNEQFF. As DNA, the CDR3 is TGCGCCAGCAGCTTGGAGGTGCTAGCGGGAGACCCCTACAATGAGCAGTTCTTC. The rearrangement uses TRBV5-1 and TRBJ2-1; 10 bases line up with TRBD2. The CDR3 extends over 18 amino acids. Germline V gene data show CDR1 as SGHRS and CDR2 as YFSETQ. V lost 0 bases and J lost 2; bases outside the gene matches: 8. The variable domain in full, with the rest retrieved from reference TRBV5-1 and TRBJ2-1, is KAGVTQTPRYLIKTRGQQVTLSCSPISGHRSVSWYQQTPGQGLQFLFEYFSETQRNKGNFPGRFSGRQFSNSRSEMNVSTLELGDSALYLCASSLEVLAGDPYNEQFFGPGTRLTVL.

This clone was detected only once. The chain is built from TRBV19 and TRBJ1-2; D remains unclear. The V end was cut by 3 bases, the J end by 6 bases, with 8 bases between. Germline lookup yields CDR1 LNHDA and CDR2 SQIVND (reference sequence). The CDR3 has 12 amino acids. The CDR3 region is CASSIAGNGYTF. Here the CDR3 DNA reads TGTGCCAGTAGTATCGCGGGAAATGGCTACACCTTC.

In DNA, the CDR3 is TGTGCCAGCAGCCCGGACAGAAGCAAGCCCCAGCATTTT. Amino acid sequence: CASSPDRSKPQHF. The chain combines TRBV7-6 with TRBJ1-5; maybe TRBD1 (6 bases). The germline V gene encodes CDR1 SGHVS and CDR2 FNYEAQ. This CDR3 comprises 13 residues. Trimming pared 5 bases from V and 8 bases from J, leaving 13 bases between.

J is TRBJ1-3 and V is TRBV6-1; TRBD1 aligns across 7 bases. Per the germline V gene, CDR1 is MNHNS and CDR2 is SASEGT. The CDR3 runs to 15 residues. Germline trimming cut 2 bases from V and 4 bases from J; bases unmatched to any gene: 5. The CDR3 protein is CASSERGLRGNTIYF. The CDR3 region has the DNA TGTGCCAGCAGTGAAAGGGGGCTTCGAGGAAACACCATATATTTT.